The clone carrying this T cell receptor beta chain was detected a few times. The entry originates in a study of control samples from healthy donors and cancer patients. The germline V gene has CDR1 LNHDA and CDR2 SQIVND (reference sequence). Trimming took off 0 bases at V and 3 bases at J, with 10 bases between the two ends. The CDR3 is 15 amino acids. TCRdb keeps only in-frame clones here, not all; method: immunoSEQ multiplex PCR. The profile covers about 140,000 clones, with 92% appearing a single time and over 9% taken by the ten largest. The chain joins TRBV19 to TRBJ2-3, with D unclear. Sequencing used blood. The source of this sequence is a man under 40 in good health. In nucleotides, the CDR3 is TGTGCCAGTAGTATAGAGGTTTGGGCTACAGATACGCAGTATTTT. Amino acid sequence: CASSIEVWATDTQYF.